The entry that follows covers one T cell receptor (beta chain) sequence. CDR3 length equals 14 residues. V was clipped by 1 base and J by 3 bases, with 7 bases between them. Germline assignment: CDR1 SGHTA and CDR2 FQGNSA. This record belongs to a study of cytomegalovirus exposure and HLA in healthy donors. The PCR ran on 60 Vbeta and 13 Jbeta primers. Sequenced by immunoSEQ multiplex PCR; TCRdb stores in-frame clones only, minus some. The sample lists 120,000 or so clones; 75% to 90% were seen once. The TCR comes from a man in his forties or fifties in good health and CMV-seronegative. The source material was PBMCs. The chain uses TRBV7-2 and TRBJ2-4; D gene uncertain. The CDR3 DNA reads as TGTGCCAGCAGCTTAGGAGGAAACAAAAACATTCAGTACTTC. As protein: CASSLGGNKNIQYF.